A single sample is the source of the 9 T cell receptor beta chains below, sequenced in a study of prognosis after radiotherapy for stage I lung cancer. Genomic DNA provided the template from which TCR beta CDR3 was amplified by two-round multiplex PCR. Round-one PCR had primers specific to each TRBV and TRBJ gene. From the multiplex PCR reads, TCRdb called clonotypes with MiXCR, one entry per CDR3 protein. The top ten clones hold 15% of a sample with approximately 25,000 distinct CDR3 sequences, about 43% of them seen once. The sequences come from PBMCs, collected before or after stereotactic body radiation therapy (not recorded which). The source of these receptors is a donor of 50 years or more with non-small cell lung cancer.

The chain carries TRBV20-1 and TRBJ2-1; 8 nucleotides align to TRBD2. Germline assignment: CDR1 DFQATT and CDR2 SNEGSKA (reference sequence). Germline trimming cut 0 bases from V and 9 bases from J; bases unmatched to any gene: 7. This CDR3 is 14 amino acids long. CDR3 loop: CSARDAGAGGEQFF. The CDR3 region has the DNA TGCAGTGCTAGAGATGCGGGTGCGGGAGGTGAGCAGTTCTTC.

The J gene is TRBJ2-3, the V gene TRBV27; 7 bases agree with TRBD1. V gave up 6 bases and J gave up 6 bases; unmatched junction bases: 6. CDR1 is MNHEY, CDR2 SMNVEV, per germline (reference sequence). This CDR3 has 13 residues. CDR3: CASSSRQGDTQYF. The CDR3 nucleotides are TGTGCCAGCAGCTCTCGACAGGGTGATACGCAGTATTTT.

This clonotype appeared many times. The CDR3 region is CASSIRTGDTEAFF. CDR3 bases: TGTGCCAGTAGTATTAGGACAGGGGACACTGAAGCTTTCTTT. The rearrangement links TRBV19 to TRBJ1-1; 9 bases match TRBD1. Trimming cost V 3 bases and J 3 bases; bases outside gene matches: 2. Germline CDR1 LNHDA, CDR2 SQIVND (reference sequence). This CDR3 spans 14 amino acids.

This clonotype was detected many times. The chain carries TRBV7-8 and TRBJ1-1; TRBD1 matches at 10 bases. Germline V gives CDR1 SGHVS, CDR2 FQNEAQ. CDR3 length: 15 residues. Losses at the gene ends were 4 bases for V and 6 bases for J; bases not matched to a gene: 8. The CDR3 bases are TGTGCCAGCAGCTCAGAGACAGGGGGCAAGCCTGAAGCTTTCTTT. Translating it yields CASSSETGGKPEAFF.

This clonotype was seen at least ten times. CDR3 sequence (DNA): TGTGCCAGCAGTAAAAATCAGGGAATTCCCGGGGAGCTGTTTTTT. As protein: CASSKNQGIPGELFF. The chain uses TRBV6-1 and TRBJ2-2; D may be TRBD1 (5 bases). This CDR3 comprises 15 residues. V was cut by 5 bases and J by 6 bases, with 16 bases left in between. Germline CDR1 and CDR2: MNHNS and SASEGT.

This clonotype was observed at least ten times. The rearrangement joins TRBV29-1 to TRBJ2-7; 9 bases match TRBD2. Germline lookup yields CDR1 SQVTM and CDR2 ANQGSEA. After removal of 4 bases from V and 5 bases from J, the junction contained 9 bases not matched to a gene. The CDR3 is 14 residues long. The CDR3 reads CSVARSSGNHEQYF. The CDR3 coding sequence is TGCAGCGTTGCTAGGTCTAGCGGGAACCACGAGCAGTACTTC.

In its sample, this clonotype was seen once. A far larger clone is just one base off, so this is likely a read error. The genes are TRBV7-2 and TRBJ2-1; 7 positions agree with TRBD2. CDR3 size: 12 residues. The germline V gene encodes CDR1 SGHTA and CDR2 FQGNSA. The CDR3 DNA sequence: TGTGCCAGCAGTCGGCTAGCGGATGATCAGTTCTTC. Protein product: CASSRLADDQFF.

This clonotype was detected only once. A much larger clone differs from this one at a single base, so this may be a read error. This chain joins TRBV6-2 or TRBV6-3 and TRBJ1-2, with a possible D match to TRBD1 (5 bases). V was trimmed by 4 bases and J by 1 base, leaving 10 bases between them. Germline CDR1 MNHEY, CDR2 SVGEGT. The CDR3 consists of 14 residues. The CDR3 region is CASSSGCHNYGYTF. The CDR3 DNA reads TGTGCCAGCAGTTCAGGGTGCCATAACTATGGCTACACCTTC.

The chain uses TRBV20-1 and TRBJ2-5, with a tentative D call TRBD1 (6 bases). This CDR3 spans 14 amino acids. Germline V gene data show CDR1 as DFQATT and CDR2 as SNEGSKA (reference sequence). V was trimmed by 6 bases and J by 6 bases, leaving 20 bases between them. CDR3 in DNA: TGCAGTGCCCCACTCAGGGGAGATTGGAAGACCCAGTACTTC. The encoded protein is CSAPLRGDWKTQYF.